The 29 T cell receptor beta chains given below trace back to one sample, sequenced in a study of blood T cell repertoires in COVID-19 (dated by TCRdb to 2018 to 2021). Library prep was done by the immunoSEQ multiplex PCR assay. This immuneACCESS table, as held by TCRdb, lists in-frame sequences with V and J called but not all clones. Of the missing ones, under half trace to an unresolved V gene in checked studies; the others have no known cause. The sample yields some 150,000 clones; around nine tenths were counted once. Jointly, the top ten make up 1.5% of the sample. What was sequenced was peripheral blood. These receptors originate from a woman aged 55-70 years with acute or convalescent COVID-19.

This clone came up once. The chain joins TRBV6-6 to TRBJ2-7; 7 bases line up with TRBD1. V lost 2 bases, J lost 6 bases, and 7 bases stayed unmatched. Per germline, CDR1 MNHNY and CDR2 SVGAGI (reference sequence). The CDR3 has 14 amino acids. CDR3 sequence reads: CASSYLGQRSEQYF. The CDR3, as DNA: TGTGCCAGCAGTTACCTGGGACAGCGGAGCGAGCAGTACTTC.

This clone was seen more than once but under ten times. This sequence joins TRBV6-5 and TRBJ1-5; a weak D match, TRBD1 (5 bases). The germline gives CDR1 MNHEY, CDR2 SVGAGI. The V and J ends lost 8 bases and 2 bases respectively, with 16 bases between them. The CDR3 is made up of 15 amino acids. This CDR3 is CASLRRGDGNQPQHF. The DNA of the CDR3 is TGTGCCAGCCTCCGCCGGGGGGATGGCAATCAGCCCCAGCATTTT.

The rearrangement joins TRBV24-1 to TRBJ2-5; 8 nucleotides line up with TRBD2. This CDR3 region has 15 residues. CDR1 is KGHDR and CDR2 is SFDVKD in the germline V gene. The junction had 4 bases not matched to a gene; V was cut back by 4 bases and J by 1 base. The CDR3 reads CATSDRSGAQETQYF. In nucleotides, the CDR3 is TGTGCCACCAGTGACCGTAGCGGGGCCCAAGAGACCCAGTACTTC.

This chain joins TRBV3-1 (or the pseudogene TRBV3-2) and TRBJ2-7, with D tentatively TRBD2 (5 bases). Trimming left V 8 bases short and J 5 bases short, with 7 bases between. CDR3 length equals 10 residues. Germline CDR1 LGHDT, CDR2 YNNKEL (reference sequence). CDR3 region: CASGLNEQYF. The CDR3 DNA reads TGTGCCAGCGGACTCAACGAGCAGTACTTC.

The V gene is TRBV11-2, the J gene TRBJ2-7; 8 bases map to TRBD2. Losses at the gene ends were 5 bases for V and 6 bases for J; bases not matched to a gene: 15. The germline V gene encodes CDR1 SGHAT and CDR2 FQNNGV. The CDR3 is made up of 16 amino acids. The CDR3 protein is CASSRGRGGKSLEQYF. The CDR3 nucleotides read TGTGCCAGCAGCCGCGGTCGGGGGGGGAAATCCCTCGAGCAGTACTTC. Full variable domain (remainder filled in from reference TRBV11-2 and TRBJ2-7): EAGVAQSPRYKIIEKRQSVAFWCNPISGHATLYWYQQILGQGPKLLIQFQNNGVVDDSQLPKDRFSAERLKGVDSTLKIQPAKLEDSAVYLCASSRGRGGKSLEQYFGPGTRLTVT.

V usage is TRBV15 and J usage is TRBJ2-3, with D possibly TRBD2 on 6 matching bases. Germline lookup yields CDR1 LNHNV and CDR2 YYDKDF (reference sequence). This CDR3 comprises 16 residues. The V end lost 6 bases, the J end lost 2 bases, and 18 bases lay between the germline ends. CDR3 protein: CATRAGGSVYTDTQYF. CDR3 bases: TGTGCCACCAGGGCCGGAGGGTCCGTATACACAGATACGCAGTATTTT.

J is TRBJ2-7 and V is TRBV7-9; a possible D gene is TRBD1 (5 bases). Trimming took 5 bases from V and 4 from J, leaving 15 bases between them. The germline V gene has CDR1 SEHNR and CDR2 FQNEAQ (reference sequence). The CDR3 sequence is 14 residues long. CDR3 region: CASSPKDSVYEQYF. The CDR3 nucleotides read TGTGCCAGCAGCCCAAAAGACAGCGTATACGAGCAGTACTTC.

The CDR3 loop is CASSLDSASGGETQYF. The CDR3 DNA reads TGTGCCAGCAGCTTGGATTCTGCCAGCGGGGGGGAGACCCAGTACTTC. The V and J genes are TRBV5-4 and TRBJ2-5; TRBD2 matches 9 bases. Trimming took 0 bases from V and 5 from J; bases not matched to a gene: 8. Germline-derived CDR1 and CDR2 are SGHNT and YYREEE (reference sequence). The CDR3 runs 16 residues.

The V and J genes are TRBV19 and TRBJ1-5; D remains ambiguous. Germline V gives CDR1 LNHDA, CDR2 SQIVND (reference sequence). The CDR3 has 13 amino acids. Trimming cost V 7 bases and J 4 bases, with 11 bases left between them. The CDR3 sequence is CASIGGGNQPQHF. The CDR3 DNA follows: TGTGCCAGTATAGGAGGTGGGAATCAGCCCCAGCATTTT.

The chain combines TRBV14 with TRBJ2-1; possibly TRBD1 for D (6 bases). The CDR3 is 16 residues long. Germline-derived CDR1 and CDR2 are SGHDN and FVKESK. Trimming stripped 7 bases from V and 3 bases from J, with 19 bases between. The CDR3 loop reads CASKQGDGVFYNEQFF. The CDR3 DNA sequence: TGTGCCAGCAAACAGGGTGACGGAGTGTTCTACAATGAGCAGTTCTTC.

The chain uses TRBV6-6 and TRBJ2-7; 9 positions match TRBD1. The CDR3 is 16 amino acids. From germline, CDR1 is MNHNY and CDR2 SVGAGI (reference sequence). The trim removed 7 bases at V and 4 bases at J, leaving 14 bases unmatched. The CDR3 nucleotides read TGTGCCAGCAATCCCCAACCGGGACAGGGACCTTACGAGCAGTACTTC. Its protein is CASNPQPGQGPYEQYF.

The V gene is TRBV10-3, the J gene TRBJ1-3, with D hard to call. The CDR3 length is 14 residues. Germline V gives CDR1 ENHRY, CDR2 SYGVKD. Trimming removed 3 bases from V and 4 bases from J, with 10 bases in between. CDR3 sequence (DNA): TGTGCCATCAGTGAATCCAGCGTGGGAAACACCATATATTTT. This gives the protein CAISESSVGNTIYF.

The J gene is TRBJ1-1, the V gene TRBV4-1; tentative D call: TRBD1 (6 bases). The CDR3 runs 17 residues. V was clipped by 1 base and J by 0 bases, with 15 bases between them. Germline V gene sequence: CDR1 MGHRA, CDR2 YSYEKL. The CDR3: CASSQVRQGIMNTEAFF. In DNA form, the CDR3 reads TGCGCCAGCAGCCAAGTTCGTCAGGGGATCATGAACACTGAAGCTTTCTTT.

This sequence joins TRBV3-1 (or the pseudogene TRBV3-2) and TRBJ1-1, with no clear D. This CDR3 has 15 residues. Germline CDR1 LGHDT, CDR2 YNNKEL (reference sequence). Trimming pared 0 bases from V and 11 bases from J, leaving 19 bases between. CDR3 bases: TGTGCCAGCAGCCAAGATTGGGCGTACGACAAATTGGCTTTCTTT. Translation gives CASSQDWAYDKLAFF.

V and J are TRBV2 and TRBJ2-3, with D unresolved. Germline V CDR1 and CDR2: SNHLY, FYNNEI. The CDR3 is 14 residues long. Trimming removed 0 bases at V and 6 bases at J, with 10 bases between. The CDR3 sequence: CASSEAFQADTQYF. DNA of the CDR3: TGTGCCAGCAGTGAAGCGTTTCAAGCGGATACGCAGTATTTT.

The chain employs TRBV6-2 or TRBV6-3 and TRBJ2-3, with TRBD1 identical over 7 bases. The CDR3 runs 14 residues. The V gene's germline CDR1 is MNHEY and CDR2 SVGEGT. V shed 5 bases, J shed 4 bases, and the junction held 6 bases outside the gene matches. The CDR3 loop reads CASSLLTGPDTQYF. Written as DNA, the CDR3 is TGTGCCAGCAGTCTTCTGACAGGGCCAGATACGCAGTATTTT.

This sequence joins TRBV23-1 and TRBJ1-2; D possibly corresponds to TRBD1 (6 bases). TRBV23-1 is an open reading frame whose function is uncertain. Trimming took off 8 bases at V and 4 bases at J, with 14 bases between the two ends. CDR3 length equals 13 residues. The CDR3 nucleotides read TGCGCCAGCCCCCCACGCAGGGGCTATGGCTACACCTTC. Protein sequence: CASPPRRGYGYTF.

The CDR3 region has the DNA TGTGCCTGGAGTCAGGCTTACGAGCAGTACTTC. Amino acid sequence: CAWSQAYEQYF. The chain joins TRBV30 to TRBJ2-7; unclear D gene. Trimming removed 2 bases at V and 4 bases at J, with 6 bases between. The CDR3 extends over 11 amino acids. Germline V lookup: CDR1 GTSNPN, CDR2 SVGIG (reference sequence).

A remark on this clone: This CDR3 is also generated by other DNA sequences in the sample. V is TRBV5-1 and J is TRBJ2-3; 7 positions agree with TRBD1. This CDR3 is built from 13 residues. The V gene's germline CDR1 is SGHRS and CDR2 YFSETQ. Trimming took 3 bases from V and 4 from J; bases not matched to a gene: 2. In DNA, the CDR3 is TGCGCCAGCAGCTCAGGGGGAGCAGATACGCAGTATTTT. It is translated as CASSSGGADTQYF. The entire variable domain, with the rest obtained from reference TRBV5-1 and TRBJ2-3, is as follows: KAGVTQTPRYLIKTRGQQVTLSCSPISGHRSVSWYQQTPGQGLQFLFEYFSETQRNKGNFPGRFSGRQFSNSRSEMNVSTLELGDSALYLCASSSGGADTQYFGPGTRLTVL.

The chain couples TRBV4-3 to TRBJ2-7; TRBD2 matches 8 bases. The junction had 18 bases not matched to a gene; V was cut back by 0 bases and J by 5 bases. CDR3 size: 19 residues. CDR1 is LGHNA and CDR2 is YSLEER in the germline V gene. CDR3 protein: CASSQDGAGGGSLRDEQYF. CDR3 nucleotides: TGCGCCAGCAGCCAAGATGGCGCGGGGGGCGGAAGCCTTAGGGACGAGCAGTACTTC.

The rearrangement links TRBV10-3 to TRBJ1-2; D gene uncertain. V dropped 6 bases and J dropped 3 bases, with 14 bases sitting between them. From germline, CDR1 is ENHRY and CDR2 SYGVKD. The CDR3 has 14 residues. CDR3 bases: TGTGCCATCAGCGGGAGCACTACTTACTATGGCTACACCTTC. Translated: CAISGSTTYYGYTF.

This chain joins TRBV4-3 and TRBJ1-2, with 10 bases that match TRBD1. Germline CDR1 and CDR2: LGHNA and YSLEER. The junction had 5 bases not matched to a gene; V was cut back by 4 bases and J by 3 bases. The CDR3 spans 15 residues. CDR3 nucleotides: TGCGCCAGCAGCCTGGGACAGGGGAACGACTATGGCTACACCTTC. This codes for CASSLGQGNDYGYTF.

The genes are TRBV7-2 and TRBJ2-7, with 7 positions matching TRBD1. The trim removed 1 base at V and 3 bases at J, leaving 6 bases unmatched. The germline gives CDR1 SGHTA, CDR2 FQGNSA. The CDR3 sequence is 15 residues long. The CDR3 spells CASSLEAGGRYEQYF. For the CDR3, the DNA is TGTGCCAGCAGCTTAGAGGCAGGGGGTCGCTACGAGCAGTACTTC. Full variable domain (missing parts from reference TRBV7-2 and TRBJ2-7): GAGVSQSPSNKVTEKGKDVELRCDPISGHTALYWYRQSLGQGLEFLIYFQGNSAPDKSGLPSDRFSAERTGGSVSTLTIQRTQQEDSAVYLCASSLEAGGRYEQYFGPGTRLTVT.

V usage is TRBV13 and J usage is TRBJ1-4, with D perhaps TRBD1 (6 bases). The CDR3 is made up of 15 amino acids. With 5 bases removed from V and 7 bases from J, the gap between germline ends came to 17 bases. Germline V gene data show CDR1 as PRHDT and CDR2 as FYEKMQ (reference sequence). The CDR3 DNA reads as TGTGCCAGCAGCCTCGGCGGGGGCAGGAGTGAAAAACTGTTTTTT. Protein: CASSLGGGRSEKLFF.

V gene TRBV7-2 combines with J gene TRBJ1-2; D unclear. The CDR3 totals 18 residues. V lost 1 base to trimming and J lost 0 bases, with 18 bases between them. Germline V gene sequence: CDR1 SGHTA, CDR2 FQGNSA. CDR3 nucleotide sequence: TGTGCCAGCAGCTTAGTAGGTGGCAGCGCGGGAGCTAACTATGGCTACACCTTC. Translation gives CASSLVGGSAGANYGYTF.

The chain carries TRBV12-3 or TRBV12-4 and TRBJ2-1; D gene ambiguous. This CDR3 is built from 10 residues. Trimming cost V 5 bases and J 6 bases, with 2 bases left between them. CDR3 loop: CASSLNEQFF. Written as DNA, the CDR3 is TGTGCCAGCAGTCTCAATGAGCAGTTCTTC.

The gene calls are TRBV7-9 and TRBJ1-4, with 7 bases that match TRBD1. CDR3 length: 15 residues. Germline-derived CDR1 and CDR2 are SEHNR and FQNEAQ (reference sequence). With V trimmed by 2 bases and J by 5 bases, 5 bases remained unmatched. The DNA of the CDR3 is TGTGCCAGCAGCTTAAGGGGGCAGGGGAATGAAAAACTGTTTTTT. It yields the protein CASSLRGQGNEKLFF.

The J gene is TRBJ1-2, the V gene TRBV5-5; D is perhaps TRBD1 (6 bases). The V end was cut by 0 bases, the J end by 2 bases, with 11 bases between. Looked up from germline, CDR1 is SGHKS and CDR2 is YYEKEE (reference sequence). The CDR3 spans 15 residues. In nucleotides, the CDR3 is TGTGCCAGCAGCTTGGGGGGGCAAGGGAACTATGGCTACACCTTC. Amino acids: CASSLGGQGNYGYTF.

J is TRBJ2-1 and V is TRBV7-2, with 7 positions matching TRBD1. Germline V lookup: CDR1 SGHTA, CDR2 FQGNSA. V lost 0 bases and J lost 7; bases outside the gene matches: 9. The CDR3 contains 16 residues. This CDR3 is CASSLADNRGTNEQFF. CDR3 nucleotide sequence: TGTGCCAGCAGCTTAGCAGACAACAGGGGTACGAATGAGCAGTTCTTC.